The next 25 T cell receptor beta chains were all read from a single sample in a study of T cell responses to AZD1222 COVID-19 vaccine. This table comes from immunoSEQ multiplex PCR, and its TCRdb copy is limited to in-frame clones, with some not included. The sample shows more than 100,000 clones, more than 80% of them seen only once. The sample in question was peripheral blood, obtained on day 0 of AZD1222 vaccination. These TCRs come from an adult in good health.

V and J are TRBV6-5 and TRBJ1-4; D ambiguous. CDR1 and CDR2 from the germline V gene are MNHEY and SVGAGI. Trimming shortened V by 8 bases and J by 7 bases, and 14 bases separated the two germline ends. The CDR3 has 13 residues. The CDR3 nucleotides read TGTGCCAGCGGTCAACAACTGGGTGAAAAACTGTTTTTT. Translated: CASGQQLGEKLFF.

The J gene is TRBJ2-1, the V gene TRBV30, with 7 bases lining up with TRBD1. Germline CDR1 is GTSNPN and CDR2 is SVGIG (reference sequence). This CDR3 comprises 12 residues. V trimming: 0 bases; J trimming: 10 bases; junction bases outside the gene matches: 3. CDR3 loop: CAWSVRTGEQFF. In DNA form, the CDR3 reads TGTGCCTGGAGTGTCAGGACAGGAGAGCAGTTCTTC.

This chain connects TRBV7-8 to TRBJ1-6; D is possibly TRBD1 (5 bases). CDR3 length: 13 amino acids. Germline CDR1 reads SGHVS; CDR2 reads FQNEAQ. The germline V and J ends were trimmed by 8 bases and 6 bases, with 11 bases remaining between them. The CDR3 DNA reads TGTGCCAGCCGATCGGGGGTTAATTCACCCCTCCACTTT. It translates to CASRSGVNSPLHF.

V gene TRBV19 combines with J gene TRBJ1-5; 9 bases fit TRBD1. Germline V gene lookup returns CDR1 LNHDA and CDR2 SQIVND (reference sequence). Trimming cost V 6 bases and J 6 bases; bases outside gene matches: 6. This CDR3 is built from 14 residues. The CDR3 sequence is CASRNTGGGQPQHF. The CDR3 DNA sequence: TGTGCCAGTAGGAATACAGGGGGCGGTCAGCCCCAGCATTTT. The complete variable domain, with remaining parts taken from reference TRBV19 and TRBJ1-5, reads DGGITQSPKYLFRKEGQNVTLSCEQNLNHDAMYWYRQDPGQGLRLIYYSQIVNDFQKGDIAEGYSVSREKKESFPLTVTSAQKNPTAFYLCASRNTGGGQPQHFGDGTRLSIL.

This chain links TRBV14 with TRBJ2-7; perhaps TRBD2 as D (5 bases). Germline V gene sequence: CDR1 SGHDN, CDR2 FVKESK. V was trimmed by 4 bases and J by 7 bases, leaving 17 bases between them. This CDR3 spans 14 amino acids. Here the CDR3 DNA reads TGTGCCAGCAGCCCTTCAAGAAACCCGGGGGAGCAGTACTTC. Its translation is CASSPSRNPGEQYF.

This rearrangement joins TRBV30 to TRBJ1-5; D is unresolved. The germline V and J ends were trimmed by 0 bases and 5 bases, with 17 bases remaining between them. Germline V gene sequence: CDR1 GTSNPN, CDR2 SVGIG (reference sequence). The length of the CDR3 is 16 residues. CDR3 nucleotides: TGTGCCTGGAGTGTAGCTAGGGTTCGCGCGGATCAGCCCCAGCATTTT. This gives the protein CAWSVARVRADQPQHF.

The genes are TRBV5-1 and TRBJ2-7; perhaps TRBD2 as D (5 bases). V was shortened by 4 bases and J by 3 bases, with 11 bases between the two germline ends. Germline V gene lookup returns CDR1 SGHRS and CDR2 YFSETQ. The CDR3 is 13 residues long. The chain's CDR3 is CASSPGGGYEQYF. CDR3 nucleotides: TGCGCCAGCAGCCCGGGCGGAGGCTACGAGCAGTACTTC.

V gene TRBV28 combines with J gene TRBJ1-5, with D uncertain. The CDR3 sequence is 12 residues long. Between the trimmed V and J ends, which lost 4 bases and 3 bases, there was a span of 4 bases. The germline gives CDR1 MDHEN, CDR2 SYDVKM. The CDR3 sequence is CASSSNNQPQHF. DNA of the CDR3: TGTGCCAGCAGTTCCAACAATCAGCCCCAGCATTTT.

The rearrangement joins TRBV5-6 to TRBJ2-6; 7 bases fit TRBD1. This CDR3 contains 19 residues. Germline V CDR1 and CDR2: SGHDT, YYEEEE. J was trimmed by 0 bases and V by 0 bases; bases with no gene match: 9. The CDR3 loop is CASSLVGTVSISGANVLTF. Here the CDR3 DNA reads TGTGCCAGCAGCTTGGTTGGGACAGTTTCCATCTCTGGGGCCAACGTCCTGACTTTC.

The genes are TRBV6-2 or TRBV6-3 and TRBJ2-7; maybe TRBD2 (6 bases). Looked up from germline, CDR1 is MNHEY and CDR2 is SVGEGT. The CDR3 runs to 16 residues. Trimming left V 2 bases short and J 2 bases short, with 16 bases between. The CDR3 nucleotides are TGTGCCAGCAGTTACCCAACCGGGACTGGGACCTACGAGCAGTACTTC. Translated, it gives CASSYPTGTGTYEQYF.

The V gene is TRBV27, the J gene TRBJ2-7, with TRBD2 matching over 10 bases. CDR1 and CDR2 (germline): MNHEY, SMNVEV (reference sequence). CDR3 length: 15 amino acids. Losses at the gene ends were 5 bases for V and 2 bases for J; bases not matched to a gene: 6. CDR3 sequence: CASSPLAGGAYEQYF. The CDR3 DNA sequence: TGTGCCAGCAGTCCATTAGCGGGAGGCGCCTACGAGCAGTACTTC.

V is TRBV7-2 and J is TRBJ2-3; TRBD2 matches 10 bases. The germline CDR1 and CDR2 sequences are SGHTA and FQGNSA. V shed 1 base, J shed 4 bases, and the junction held 8 bases outside the gene matches. CDR3 length equals 17 residues. The CDR3 DNA sequence: TGTGCCAGCAGCTTAGTGCTAGCGGGAGTGTCGGCAGATACGCAGTATTTT. Amino acids: CASSLVLAGVSADTQYF.

This sequence joins TRBV5-6 and TRBJ1-4, with 8 bases matching TRBD1. Germline CDR1 is SGHDT and CDR2 is YYEEEE. The CDR3 extends over 14 amino acids. Unmatched junction bases numbered 7, after V lost 5 bases and J lost 7 bases. CDR3 loop: CASSRGRGPEKLFF. DNA for the CDR3: TGTGCCAGCAGTAGGGGCAGGGGGCCTGAAAAACTGTTTTTT.

The genes are TRBV5-1 and TRBJ1-6, with 7 bases aligning to TRBD1. The CDR3 has 16 residues. Germline V gene data show CDR1 as SGHRS and CDR2 as YFSETQ. J lost 3 bases, V lost 8 bases, and 11 bases had no gene match. The CDR3 DNA is TGCGCCAGTAAACTAAGGACAGGAGTCTATAATTCACCCCTCCACTTT. It translates to CASKLRTGVYNSPLHF.

This clone was seen repeatedly, ten times or more. The chain employs TRBV12-3 or TRBV12-4 and TRBJ1-2; D is possibly TRBD1 (5 bases). The CDR3 is made up of 13 amino acids. V lost 10 bases, J lost 4 bases, and 16 bases lay in between. The DNA of the CDR3 is TGTGCCACCCACGGGGGGGTTGTCTATGGCTACACCTTC. Translation: CATHGGVVYGYTF.

This chain uses TRBV11-2 with TRBJ2-4; TRBD2 matches at 7 bases. V shed 1 base and J 1 base; nucleotides not matched to a gene: 4. The CDR3 extends over 16 amino acids. CDR1 is SGHAT, CDR2 FQNNGV, per germline. The CDR3 is CASSLGGEGAKNIQYF. In DNA form, the CDR3 reads TGTGCCAGCAGCTTAGGAGGGGAGGGGGCCAAAAACATTCAGTACTTC.

This chain uses TRBV6-5 with TRBJ1-4; 9 bases are a match to TRBD1. The CDR3 totals 14 residues. Germline CDR1 MNHEY, CDR2 SVGAGI. Trimming at V came to 4 bases and at J to 8 bases, leaving 5 bases not matched to a gene. The CDR3 region has the DNA TGTGCCAGCAGTTCCGGGACAGGGCTAGAAAAACTGTTTTTT. Amino acid sequence: CASSSGTGLEKLFF.

The chain couples TRBV19 to TRBJ2-7; TRBD1 agrees at 10 bases. The CDR3 has 17 residues. The trim removed 10 bases at V and 0 bases at J, leaving 15 bases unmatched. Germline assignment: CDR1 LNHDA and CDR2 SQIVND (reference sequence). The CDR3 reads CATGTGERRGVSYEQYF. DNA for the CDR3: TGTGCCACAGGGACAGGGGAGCGACGAGGAGTCTCCTACGAGCAGTACTTC.

This clone has just a few counts. This chain connects TRBV7-9 to TRBJ2-1; 8 nucleotides match TRBD1. This CDR3 comprises 16 residues. In germline, CDR1 is SEHNR, CDR2 FQNEAQ (reference sequence). The V gene end was trimmed by 3 bases and the J gene end by 1 base; junction bases not matched to a gene: 5. The CDR3 is CASSFRTGRSYNEQFF. The CDR3 DNA is TGTGCCAGCAGCTTTAGGACAGGGCGATCCTACAATGAGCAGTTCTTC.

The chain's CDR3 is CASSLHGTSGGLSQYF. CDR3 sequence (DNA): TGCGCCAGCAGCTTGCACGGGACTAGCGGGGGTTTATCGCAGTATTTT. The V gene is TRBV5-1, the J gene TRBJ2-3, with 14 positions matching TRBD2. The CDR3 contains 16 residues. The V gene end was trimmed by 1 base and the J gene end by 10 bases; junction bases not matched to a gene: 8. Germline lookup yields CDR1 SGHRS and CDR2 YFSETQ.

J is TRBJ1-5 and V is TRBV28, with D perhaps TRBD1 (6 bases). Trimming stripped 6 bases from V and 7 bases from J, with 16 bases between. The CDR3 contains 14 residues. The germline V gene has CDR1 MDHEN and CDR2 SYDVKM. CDR3 nucleotides: TGTGCCAGCAGCATTACAGGGTCTAGACAGCCCCAGCATTTT. It encodes CASSITGSRQPQHF.

This chain uses TRBV28 with TRBJ1-2; 9 bases match TRBD1. The CDR3 sequence is 17 residues long. In germline, CDR1 is MDHEN, CDR2 SYDVKM. J lost 4 bases, V lost 5 bases, and 14 bases had no gene match. In nucleotides, the CDR3 is TGTGCCAGCAGTCCGGGACAGGGACCAATTCTAGGCTATGGCTACACCTTC. Its protein product is CASSPGQGPILGYGYTF.

The CDR3 sequence: CASSLLSRGSADTQYF. CDR3 in DNA: TGTGCCAGCAGCTTGCTCAGCCGAGGATCGGCAGATACGCAGTATTTT. V is TRBV7-8 and J is TRBJ2-3; the D is unclear. CDR1 and CDR2 from the germline V gene are SGHVS and FQNEAQ. The CDR3 is 16 amino acids. V lost 3 bases and J 4 bases, leaving 17 bases between the germline ends.

The chain employs TRBV5-4 and TRBJ2-1; the D gene is possibly TRBD1 (7 bases). Per the germline V gene, CDR1 is SGHNT and CDR2 is YYREEE (reference sequence). V was trimmed by 5 bases and J by 0 bases, leaving 15 bases between them. The CDR3 has 16 residues. CDR3 nucleotide sequence: TGTGCCAGCAGACGTATCAGGGGGGTCTCCTACAATGAGCAGTTCTTC. Translating it yields CASRRIRGVSYNEQFF.

The chain employs TRBV20-1 and TRBJ1-2; D may be TRBD1 (6 bases). Trimming took 3 bases from V and 8 from J, leaving 10 bases between them. The germline CDR1 and CDR2 sequences are DFQATT and SNEGSKA (reference sequence). The CDR3 extends over 11 amino acids. The CDR3 coding sequence is TGCAGTGCTAGTCCCCAGGGGGGCTACACCTTC. This sequence encodes CSASPQGGYTF.